The entry below describes one T cell receptor beta chain. Antigen specificity is unknown. Blood samples were obtained at baseline, cycle 4 day 1, and cycle 7 day 1. The data derive from a study of OX40 agonist ivuxolimab in advanced cancers. CDR1 is GTSNPN, CDR2 SVGIG, per germline (reference sequence). The CDR3 has 14 amino acids. Trimming cost V 1 base and J 4 bases; bases outside gene matches: 6. Profiling relied on immunoSEQ multiplex PCR, and the TCRdb table lists in-frame clones only, not all of them. The data hold 50,000 to 55,000 clones, with around 80% observed a single time. Regarding the study as a whole: The investigators did not determine what antigen specificity the expanded peripheral T cells had. There was clonal expansion of CD4+ and CD8+ blood T cells by week 6 at 0.1 to 3.0 mg/kg. Low normalized clonal expansion also occurred in some nonresponding patients.

The starting material was CD4+ or CD8+ T cells sorted from blood, obtained in a trial of the OX40 agonist ivuxolimab. The chain carries TRBV30 and TRBJ1-2, with 7 bases lining up with TRBD1. The receptor comes from an adult with an advanced solid tumor such as melanoma, head and neck, liver or kidney cancer. The CDR3, as DNA: TGTGCCTGGAGTGAGGGACAGAGAGGCTATGGCTACACCTTC. Translation gives CAWSEGQRGYGYTF. Complete variable domain (other parts from reference TRBV30 and TRBJ1-2): SQTIHQWPATLVQPVGSPLSLECTVEGTSNPNLYWYRQAAGRGLQLLFYSVGIGQISSEVPQNLSASRPQDRQFILSSKKLLLSDSGFYLCAWSEGQRGYGYTFGSGTRLTVV.